A selection of T cell receptor beta chains follows, all from one sample in a study of T cell responses to AZD1222 COVID-19 vaccine. The data were produced by immunoSEQ multiplex PCR, yet TCRdb's version contains in-frame clones alone and is incomplete. The sample includes about 130,000 clones, approximately 85% of them seen just once. Sequencing was performed on peripheral blood, taken on day 0 of AZD1222 vaccination. The receptors shown here come from an adult in good health. The CDR3 runs from the conserved cysteine through the conserved F or W. A D gene is named only where the DNA matches it firmly. Clone size, where shown, is once, few, many, or a class for clones that have expanded.

V: TRBV18
J: TRBJ2-1
size: .
D: .
CDR3: CASSARGEGSYNEQFF
DNA: TGTGCCAGCTCAGCCAGGGGGGAGGGCTCCTACAATGAGCAGTTCTTC

V: TRBV20-1
J: TRBJ2-7
size: .
D: .
CDR3: CSASAGYEQYF
DNA: TGCAGTGCTAGTGCGGGATACGAGCAGTACTTC

V: TRBV28
J: TRBJ1-5
size: once
D: .
CDR3: CASRNRDLNQPQHF
DNA: TGTGCCAGCAGAAACAGGGATCTTAATCAGCCCCAGCATTTT

V: TRBV5-1
J: TRBJ2-1
size: .
D: TRBD2
CDR3: CASSFTSEPGGNEQFF
DNA: TGCGCCAGCAGCTTCACTAGCGAGCCGGGTGGTAATGAGCAGTTCTTC

V: TRBV28
J: TRBJ2-2
size: few
D: .
CDR3: CASSFLVGPLNTGELFF
DNA: TGTGCCAGCAGTTTCCTGGTAGGGCCCCTTAACACCGGGGAGCTGTTTTTT

V: TRBV4-2
J: TRBJ2-7
size: .
D: .
CDR3: CASSLNSYEQYF
DNA: TGTGCCAGCAGCCTCAATTCCTACGAGCAGTACTTC

V: TRBV7-9
J: TRBJ1-5
size: .
D: .
CDR3: CASSLVTGYSNQPQHF
DNA: TGTGCCAGCAGCTTAGTTACAGGCTATAGCAATCAGCCCCAGCATTTT

V: TRBV11-2
J: TRBJ2-1
size: .
D: .
CDR3: CASSLDLAEQFF
DNA: TGTGCCAGCAGCTTAGATTTAGCGGAGCAGTTCTTC

V: TRBV4-1
J: TRBJ1-5
size: .
D: TRBD1
CDR3: CASSHRPGQGTNQPQHF
DNA: TGCGCCAGCAGCCATCGACCGGGACAGGGTACTAATCAGCCCCAGCATTTT

V: TRBV14
J: TRBJ2-3
size: .
D: .
CDR3: CASSQDMVAVNTQYF
DNA: TGTGCCAGCAGCCAAGATATGGTAGCTGTCAATACGCAGTATTTT

V: TRBV28
J: TRBJ2-2
size: .
D: .
CDR3: CASSLGGIDTGELFF
DNA: TGTGCCAGCAGTTTGGGCGGGATTGACACCGGGGAGCTGTTTTTT

V: TRBV30
J: TRBJ2-3
size: .
D: TRBD2
CDR3: CAWRVSGAWDTQYF
DNA: TGTGCCTGGAGAGTAAGCGGGGCGTGGGATACGCAGTATTTT

V: TRBV12-5
J: TRBJ1-2
size: .
D: .
CDR3: CASGSFEALTF
DNA: TGTGCTAGTGGTTCCTTTGAAGCTCTGACCTTC

V: TRBV12-3/TRBV12-4
J: TRBJ2-7
size: few
D: .
CDR3: CASSLSGYEQYF
DNA: TGTGCCAGCAGTTTATCAGGGTACGAGCAGTACTTC

V: TRBV27
J: TRBJ2-3
size: .
D: .
CDR3: CASSLQELGVGDTQYF
DNA: TGTGCCAGCAGTTTACAGGAATTAGGGGTGGGAGATACGCAGTATTTT

V: TRBV6-4
J: TRBJ2-1
size: .
D: .
CDR3: CASRRSLNNEQFF
DNA: TGTGCCTCGCGGCGGAGCCTCAACAATGAGCAGTTCTTC

V: TRBV19
J: TRBJ1-1
size: .
D: .
CDR3: CASSKAFANTEAFF
DNA: TGTGCCAGTAGTAAGGCTTTCGCCAACACTGAAGCTTTCTTT

V: TRBV7-9
J: TRBJ2-1
size: .
D: .
CDR3: CASSHPLLSYEQFF
DNA: TGTGCCAGCAGCCACCCTCTGCTATCATACGAGCAGTTCTTC

V: TRBV9
J: TRBJ2-1
size: once
D: .
CDR3: CASSGGDEYNEQFF
DNA: TGTGCCAGCAGCGGAGGGGACGAGTACAATGAGCAGTTCTTC

V: TRBV10-1
J: TRBJ2-5
size: few
D: .
CDR3: CASSESGPEGTQYF
DNA: TGCGCCAGCAGTGAGTCGGGACCTGAGGGGACCCAGTACTTC

V: TRBV10-3
J: TRBJ2-1
size: .
D: TRBD2
CDR3: CAISESSAQRGPNEQFF
DNA: TGTGCCATCAGTGAGTCTAGCGCCCAGCGGGGGCCCAATGAGCAGTTCTTC

V: TRBV3-1/TRBV3-2
J: TRBJ1-1
size: .
D: .
CDR3: CASSLIVDTEAFF
DNA: TGTGCCAGCAGCCTTATCGTTGACACTGAAGCTTTCTTT

V: TRBV10-2
J: TRBJ1-3
size: .
D: .
CDR3: CASRGPRAYEDTIYF
DNA: TGCGCCAGCAGGGGGCCCCGGGCATATGAAGACACCATATATTTT

V: TRBV28
J: TRBJ2-7
size: .
D: TRBD2
CDR3: CASSLTAGVIYEQYF
DNA: TGTGCCAGCAGTTTAACGGCGGGGGTAATCTACGAGCAGTACTTC

V: TRBV4-1
J: TRBJ1-2
size: once
D: .
CDR3: CASSPGYPNYGYTF
DNA: TGCGCCAGCAGCCCAGGGTATCCCAACTATGGCTACACCTTC

V: TRBV29-1
J: TRBJ1-1
size: .
D: .
CDR3: CSVEAPGKEAFF
DNA: TGCAGCGTTGAAGCCCCCGGTAAGGAAGCTTTCTTT

V: TRBV4-2
J: TRBJ2-7
size: .
D: TRBD2
CDR3: CASSQAVGGESYEQYF
DNA: TGTGCCAGCAGCCAAGCTGTGGGGGGGGAGTCCTACGAGCAGTACTTC

V: TRBV6-4
J: TRBJ2-2
size: .
D: .
CDR3: CASSDRNTGELFF
DNA: TGTGCCAGCAGTGATAGGAACACCGGGGAGCTGTTTTTT

V: TRBV7-8
J: TRBJ1-5
size: .
D: .
CDR3: CASSSDTHQPQHF
DNA: TGTGCCAGCAGCTCGGACACCCATCAGCCCCAGCATTTT

V: TRBV4-1
J: TRBJ2-1
size: .
D: .
CDR3: CASSPLDWDGPSNEQFF
DNA: TGCGCCAGCAGCCCCCTAGACTGGGATGGACCCTCAAATGAGCAGTTCTTC

V: TRBV18
J: TRBJ2-7
size: .
D: .
CDR3: CASSPRTDPSEQYF
DNA: TGTGCCAGCTCACCGCGGACTGACCCTAGCGAGCAGTACTTC

V: TRBV28
J: TRBJ2-5
size: few
D: .
CDR3: CASSDFGLETQYF
DNA: TGTGCCAGCAGCGACTTTGGGCTAGAGACCCAGTACTTC

V: TRBV11-2
J: TRBJ1-6
size: few
D: .
CDR3: CASSFPGGNSPLHF
DNA: TGTGCCAGCAGCTTCCCGGGTGGTAATTCACCCCTCCACTTT

V: TRBV6-5
J: TRBJ1-2
size: .
D: .
CDR3: CASRDRGGYTF
DNA: TGTGCCAGCAGGGACCGGGGCGGCTACACCTTC

V: TRBV3-1/TRBV3-2
J: TRBJ2-1
size: .
D: .
CDR3: CASSPTSGSEQFF
DNA: TGTGCCAGCAGCCCCACTTCAGGGTCTGAGCAGTTCTTC

V: TRBV3-1/TRBV3-2
J: TRBJ2-7
size: .
D: TRBD2
CDR3: CASSHRLAGGYEQYF
DNA: TGTGCCAGCAGCCATAGACTAGCGGGAGGGTACGAGCAGTACTTC

V: TRBV5-6
J: TRBJ1-2
size: .
D: .
CDR3: CASSFGGGRYTF
DNA: TGTGCCAGCAGCTTTGGGGGAGGACGCTACACCTTC